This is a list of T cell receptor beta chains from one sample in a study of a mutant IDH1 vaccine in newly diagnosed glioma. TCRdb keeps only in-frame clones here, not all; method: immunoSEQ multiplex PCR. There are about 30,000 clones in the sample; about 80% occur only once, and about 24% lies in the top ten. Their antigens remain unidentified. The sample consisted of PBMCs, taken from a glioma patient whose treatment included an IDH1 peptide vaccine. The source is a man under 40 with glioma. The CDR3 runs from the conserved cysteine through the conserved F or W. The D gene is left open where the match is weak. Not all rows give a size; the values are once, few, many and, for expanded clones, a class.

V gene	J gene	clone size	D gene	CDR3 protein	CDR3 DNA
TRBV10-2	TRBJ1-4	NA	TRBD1	CASAGQINEKLFF	TGCGCCAGCGCGGGACAGATTAATGAAAAACTGTTTTTT
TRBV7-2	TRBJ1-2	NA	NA	CASSLAARENYGYTF	TGTGCCAGCAGCTTAGCTGCCAGAGAGAACTATGGCTACACCTTC
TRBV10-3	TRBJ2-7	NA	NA	CAISVDGPSEQYF	TGTGCCATCAGTGTCGACGGCCCCTCCGAGCAGTACTTC
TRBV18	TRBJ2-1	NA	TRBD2	CASAKGLAETNEQFF	TGTGCCAGCGCAAAGGGACTAGCGGAGACCAATGAGCAGTTCTTC
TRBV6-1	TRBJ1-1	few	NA	CASSPGVLEAFF	TGTGCCAGCTCCCCAGGGGTGCTTGAAGCTTTCTTT
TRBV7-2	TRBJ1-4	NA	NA	CASSLVRATNEKLFF	TGTGCCAGCAGCTTAGTCCGGGCAACTAATGAAAAACTGTTTTTT
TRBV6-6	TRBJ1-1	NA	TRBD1	CASKDRGAFEAFF	TGTGCCTCCAAGGACAGGGGCGCCTTTGAAGCTTTCTTT
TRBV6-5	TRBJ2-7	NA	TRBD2	CASRAGTSRHYEQYF	TGTGCCAGCAGAGCCGGGACTAGCAGACACTACGAGCAGTACTTC
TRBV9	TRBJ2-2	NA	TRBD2	CASSPTSDSAGELFF	TGTGCCAGCAGCCCGACTAGCGACAGTGCCGGGGAGCTGTTTTTT
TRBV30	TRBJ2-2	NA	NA	CAWGTVGELFF	TGTGCCTGGGGGACCGTCGGGGAGCTGTTTTTT
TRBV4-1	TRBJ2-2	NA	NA	CASSSQGWRGTGELFF	TGCGCCAGCAGCTCACAGGGTTGGAGAGGGACCGGGGAGCTGTTTTTT
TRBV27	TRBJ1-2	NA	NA	CASSFDPRQGYTF	TGTGCCAGCAGCTTTGATCCTCGGCAAGGCTACACCTTC
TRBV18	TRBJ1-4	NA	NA	CASSPPWASANEKLFF	TGTGCCAGCTCACCACCTTGGGCCTCCGCTAATGAAAAACTGTTTTTT
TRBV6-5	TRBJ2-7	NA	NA	CASSYLKGSYEQYF	TGTGCCAGCAGTTACTTGAAGGGTTCCTACGAGCAGTACTTC
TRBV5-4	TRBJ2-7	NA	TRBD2	CASSFWTSGGSYEQYF	TGTGCCAGCAGCTTTTGGACTAGCGGGGGCTCCTACGAGCAGTACTTC
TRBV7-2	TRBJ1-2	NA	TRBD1	CASRYPGQGRSPTF	TGTGCCAGCAGATACCCGGGACAGGGAAGATCTCCCACCTTC
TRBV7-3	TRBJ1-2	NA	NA	CASSLTPFGGYTF	TGTGCCAGCAGCCTGACCCCCTTTGGGGGCTACACCTTC
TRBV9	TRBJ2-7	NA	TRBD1	CASSAQIGTAYEQYF	TGTGCCAGCAGCGCCCAAATCGGGACAGCTTACGAGCAGTACTTC
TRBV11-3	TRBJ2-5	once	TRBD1	CASSARRGQETQYF	TGTGCCAGCAGCGCGCGCAGGGGGCAAGAGACCCAGTACTTC
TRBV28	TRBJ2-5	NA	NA	CASSLIGQETQYF	TGTGCCAGCAGCCTCATCGGACAAGAGACCCAGTACTTC
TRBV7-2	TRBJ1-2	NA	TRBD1	CASSSRDRNYGYTF	TGTGCCAGCAGCTCCCGGGACAGAAACTATGGCTACACCTTC